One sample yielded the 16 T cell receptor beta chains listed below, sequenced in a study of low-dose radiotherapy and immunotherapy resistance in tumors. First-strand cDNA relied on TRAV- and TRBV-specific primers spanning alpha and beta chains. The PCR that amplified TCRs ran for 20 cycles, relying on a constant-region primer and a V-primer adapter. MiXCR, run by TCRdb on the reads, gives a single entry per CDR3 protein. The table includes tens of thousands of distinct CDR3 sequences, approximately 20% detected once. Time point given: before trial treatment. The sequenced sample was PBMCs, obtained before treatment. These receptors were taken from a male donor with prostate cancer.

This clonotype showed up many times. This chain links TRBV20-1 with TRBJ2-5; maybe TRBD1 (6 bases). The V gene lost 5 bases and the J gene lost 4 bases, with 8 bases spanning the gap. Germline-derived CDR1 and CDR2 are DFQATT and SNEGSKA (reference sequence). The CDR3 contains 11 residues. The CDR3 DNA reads TGCAGTGCTTACAGGGTAGAGACCCAGTACTTC. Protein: CSAYRVETQYF.

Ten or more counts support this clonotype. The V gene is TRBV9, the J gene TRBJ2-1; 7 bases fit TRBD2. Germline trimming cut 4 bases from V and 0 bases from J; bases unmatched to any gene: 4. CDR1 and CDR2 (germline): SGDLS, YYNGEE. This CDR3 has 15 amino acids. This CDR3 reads CASSMGGSSYNEQFF. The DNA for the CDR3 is TGTGCCAGCAGCATGGGGGGGAGCTCCTACAATGAGCAGTTCTTC.

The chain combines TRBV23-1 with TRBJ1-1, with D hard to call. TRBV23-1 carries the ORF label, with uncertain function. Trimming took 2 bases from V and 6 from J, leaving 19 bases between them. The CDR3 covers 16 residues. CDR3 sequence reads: CASSQRPGRDFAEAFF. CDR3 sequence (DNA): TGCGCCAGCAGTCAACGGCCCGGGCGGGATTTCGCTGAAGCTTTCTTT.

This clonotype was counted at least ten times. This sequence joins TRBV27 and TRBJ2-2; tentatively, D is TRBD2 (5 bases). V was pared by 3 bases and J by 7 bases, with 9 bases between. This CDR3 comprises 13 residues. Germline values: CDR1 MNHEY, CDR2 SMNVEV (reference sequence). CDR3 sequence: CASSFASRGELFF. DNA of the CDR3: TGTGCCAGCAGTTTCGCTAGCCGCGGGGAGCTGTTTTTT.

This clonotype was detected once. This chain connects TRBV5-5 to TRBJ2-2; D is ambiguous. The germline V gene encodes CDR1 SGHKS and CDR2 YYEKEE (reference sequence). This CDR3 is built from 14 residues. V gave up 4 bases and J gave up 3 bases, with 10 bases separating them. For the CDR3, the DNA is TGTGCCAGCAGCCCGGATAGTCACACCGGGGAGCTGTTTTTT. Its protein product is CASSPDSHTGELFF.

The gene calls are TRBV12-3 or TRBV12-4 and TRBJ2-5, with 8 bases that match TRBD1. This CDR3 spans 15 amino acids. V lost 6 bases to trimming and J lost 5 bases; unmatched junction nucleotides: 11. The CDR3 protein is CASSRTGSPLETQYF. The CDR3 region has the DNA TGTGCCAGCAGCCGGACAGGGTCCCCCTTGGAGACCCAGTACTTC.

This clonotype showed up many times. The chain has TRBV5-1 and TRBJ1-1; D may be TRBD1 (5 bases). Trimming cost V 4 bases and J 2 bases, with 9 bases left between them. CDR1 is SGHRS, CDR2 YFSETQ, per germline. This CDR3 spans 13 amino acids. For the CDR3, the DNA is TGCGCCAGCAGCCCAGGGCCAAACACTGAAGCTTTCTTT. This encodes CASSPGPNTEAFF.

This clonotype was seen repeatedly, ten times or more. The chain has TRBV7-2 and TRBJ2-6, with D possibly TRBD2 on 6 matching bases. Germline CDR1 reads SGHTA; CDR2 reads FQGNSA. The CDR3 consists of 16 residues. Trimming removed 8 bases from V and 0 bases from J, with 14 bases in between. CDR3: CASRGSRASGANVLTF. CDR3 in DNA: TGTGCCAGCCGGGGGTCCAGAGCCTCTGGGGCCAACGTCCTGACTTTC.

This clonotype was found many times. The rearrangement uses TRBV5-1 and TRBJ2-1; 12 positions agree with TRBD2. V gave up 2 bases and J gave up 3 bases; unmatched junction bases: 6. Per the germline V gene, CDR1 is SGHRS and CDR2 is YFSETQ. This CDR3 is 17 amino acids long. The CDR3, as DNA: TGCGCCAGCAGCTTAGGAACTAGCGGGGGGTACTACAATGAGCAGTTCTTC. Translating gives CASSLGTSGGYYNEQFF.

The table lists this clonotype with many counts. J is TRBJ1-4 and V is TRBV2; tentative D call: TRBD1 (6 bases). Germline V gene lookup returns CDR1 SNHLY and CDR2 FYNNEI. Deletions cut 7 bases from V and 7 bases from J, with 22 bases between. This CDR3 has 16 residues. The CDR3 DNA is TGTGCCAGCACCCCTTCCTCAGGGGCTGTACCTGAAAAACTGTTTTTT. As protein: CASTPSSGAVPEKLFF.

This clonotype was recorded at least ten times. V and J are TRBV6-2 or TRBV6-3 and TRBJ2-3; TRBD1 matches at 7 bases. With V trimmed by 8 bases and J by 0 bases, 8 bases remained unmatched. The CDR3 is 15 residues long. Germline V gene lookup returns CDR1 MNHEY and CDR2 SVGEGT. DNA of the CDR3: TGTGCCAGCGATGGGACAGCCTCTAGCACAGATACGCAGTATTTT. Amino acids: CASDGTASSTDTQYF.

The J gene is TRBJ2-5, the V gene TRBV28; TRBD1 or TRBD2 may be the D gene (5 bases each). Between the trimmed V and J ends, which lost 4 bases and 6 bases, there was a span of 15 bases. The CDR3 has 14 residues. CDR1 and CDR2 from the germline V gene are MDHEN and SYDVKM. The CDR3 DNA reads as TGTGCCAGCAGTTACCGGGACCCTGGGAAGACCCAGTACTTC. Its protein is CASSYRDPGKTQYF.

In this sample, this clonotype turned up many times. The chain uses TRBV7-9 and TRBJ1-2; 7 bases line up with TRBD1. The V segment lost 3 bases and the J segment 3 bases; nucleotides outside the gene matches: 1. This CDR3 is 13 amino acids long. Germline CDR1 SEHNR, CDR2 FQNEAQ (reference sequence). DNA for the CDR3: TGTGCCAGCAGCTTTGGGACAGACTATGGCTACACCTTC. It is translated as CASSFGTDYGYTF.

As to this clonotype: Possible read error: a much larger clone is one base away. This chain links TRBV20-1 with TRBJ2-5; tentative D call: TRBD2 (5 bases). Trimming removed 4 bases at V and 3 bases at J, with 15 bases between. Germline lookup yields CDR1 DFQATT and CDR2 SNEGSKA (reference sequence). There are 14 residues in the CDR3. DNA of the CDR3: TGCAGTGCTAAAGATTACCAGAGGGAAGAGACCCAGTACTTC. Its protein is CSAKDYQREETQYF.

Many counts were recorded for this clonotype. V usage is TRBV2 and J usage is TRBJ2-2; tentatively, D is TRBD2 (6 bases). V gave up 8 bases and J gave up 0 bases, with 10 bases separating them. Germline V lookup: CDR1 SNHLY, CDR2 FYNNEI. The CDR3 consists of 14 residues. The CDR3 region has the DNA TGTGCCAGCGGTCGCGGGGCGAACACCGGGGAGCTGTTTTTT. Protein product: CASGRGANTGELFF.

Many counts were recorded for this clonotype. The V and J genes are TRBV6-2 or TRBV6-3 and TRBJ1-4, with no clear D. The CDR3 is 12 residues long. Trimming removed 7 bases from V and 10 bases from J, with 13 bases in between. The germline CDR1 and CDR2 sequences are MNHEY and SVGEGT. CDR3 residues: CASTDDLGKLFF. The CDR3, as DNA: TGTGCCAGCACCGACGATTTGGGAAAACTGTTTTTT.